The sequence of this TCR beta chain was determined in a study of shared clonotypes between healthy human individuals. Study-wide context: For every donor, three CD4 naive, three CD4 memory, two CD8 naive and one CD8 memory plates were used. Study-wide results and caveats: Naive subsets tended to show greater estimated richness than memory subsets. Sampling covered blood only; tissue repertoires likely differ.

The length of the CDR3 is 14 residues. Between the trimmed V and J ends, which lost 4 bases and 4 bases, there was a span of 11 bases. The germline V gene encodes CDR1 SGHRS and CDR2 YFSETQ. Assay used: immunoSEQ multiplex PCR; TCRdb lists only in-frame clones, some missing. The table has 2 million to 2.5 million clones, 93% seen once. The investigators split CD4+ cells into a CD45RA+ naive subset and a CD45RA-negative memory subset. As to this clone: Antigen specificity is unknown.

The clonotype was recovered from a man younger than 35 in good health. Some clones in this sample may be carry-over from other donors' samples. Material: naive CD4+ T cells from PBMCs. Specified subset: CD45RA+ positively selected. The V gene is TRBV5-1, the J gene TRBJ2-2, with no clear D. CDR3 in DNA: TGCGCCAGCAGCGGGGTAGTGGCCACCGGGGAGCTGTTTTTT. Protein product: CASSGVVATGELFF.